These T cell receptor beta chains were read from a single sample in a study of T cells after posttransplantation cyclophosphamide. Using immunoSEQ multiplex PCR, the repertoire was profiled, and TCRdb retains in-frame clones only, with some absent. The data contain 30,000 to 40,000 clones, roughly 90% of them singletons. Material: PBMCs. The source is a woman aged 40 to 49 with a blood cancer, CMV-positive, and with a related stem cell donor. Each CDR3 is given with its conserved first and last residue. D genes are given only for firm matches. Rows give clone size only sometimes, using once, few, many, or a class for an expanded clone.

clone_size	d_call	v_call	j_call	cdr3_nt	cdr3_aa
NA	NA	TRBV28	TRBJ1-1	TGTGCCAGCAGTTTAGGAGCGGCTGAAGCTTTCTTT	CASSLGAAEAFF
NA	NA	TRBV6-1	TRBJ2-7	TGTGCCAGCAGTGAATACCACACCGCCTACGAGCAGTACTTC	CASSEYHTAYEQYF
NA	NA	TRBV7-2	TRBJ1-2	TGTGCCAGCAGCTCGACAGGCAGAGCTAACTATGGCTACACCTTC	CASSSTGRANYGYTF
NA	NA	TRBV27	TRBJ2-7	TGTGCCAGCAGTTTATCGACAGGCTCCTACGAGCAGTACTTC	CASSLSTGSYEQYF
NA	NA	TRBV6-5	TRBJ2-7	TGTGCCAGCAGTTACTCAGGCAGGGCCGAGCAGTACTTC	CASSYSGRAEQYF
once	NA	TRBV5-1	TRBJ2-3	TGCGCCAGCAGCTTGACACGCACAGATACGCAGTATTTT	CASSLTRTDTQYF
NA	NA	TRBV18	TRBJ2-5	TGTGCCAGCTCAGCAGGGGCCCAAGAGACCCAGTACTTC	CASSAGAQETQYF
NA	NA	TRBV5-1	TRBJ2-5	TGCGCCAGCACCCTCGGCGGCCTGCAAGAGACCCAGTACTTC	CASTLGGLQETQYF
NA	TRBD1	TRBV6-5	TRBJ1-5	TGTGCCAGTAGGCCGGGACAGAGCAATCAGCCCCAGCATTTT	CASRPGQSNQPQHF
NA	NA	TRBV9	TRBJ2-1	TGTGCCAGCAGCCCCTCCGGGACTTCCTACAATGAGCAGTTCTTC	CASSPSGTSYNEQFF
NA	NA	TRBV21-1	TRBJ1-5	TGTGCCAGCAGCAAATCACAGGGGGATGGCGGGGATAGCAATCAGCCCCAGCATTTT	CASSKSQGDGGDSNQPQHF
NA	NA	TRBV7-6	TRBJ1-1	TGTGCCAGCAGCACACAGGGTATGAGCACTGAAGCTTTCTTT	CASSTQGMSTEAFF
NA	TRBD1	TRBV2	TRBJ1-5	TGTGCCAGCAGCGGGACAGGGAACAATCAGCCCCAGCATTTT	CASSGTGNNQPQHF
NA	TRBD1	TRBV4-2	TRBJ2-3	TGTGCCAGCAGCCAAAAGGGACAGGGGGAGGCAGATACGCAGTATTTT	CASSQKGQGEADTQYF
NA	NA	TRBV6-5	TRBJ2-1	TGTGCCAGCAGAAACGGCGGGGCCAATGAGCAGTTCTTC	CASRNGGANEQFF
NA	NA	TRBV9	TRBJ2-1	TGTGCCAGCAGCCCCCCCCTGGCTAGCGCTTACAATGAGCAGTTCTTC	CASSPPLASAYNEQFF
NA	NA	TRBV6-5	TRBJ1-1	TGTGCCAGCAGCCGGGCAGGGCTGAACACTGAAGCTTTCTTT	CASSRAGLNTEAFF
NA	NA	TRBV7-8	TRBJ1-5	TGTGCCAGCAGCCGTCGCCGGGGAGGGAATCAGCCCCAGCATTTT	CASSRRRGGNQPQHF
few	TRBD2	TRBV5-6	TRBJ2-7	TGTGCCAGCAGCTTGAAACTAGCGGCCGACTCCTACGAGCAGTACTTC	CASSLKLAADSYEQYF
NA	TRBD2	TRBV5-1	TRBJ2-2	TGCGCCAGCACCCTGGGGGGGGACGGCAACACCGGGGAGCTGTTTTTT	CASTLGGDGNTGELFF
NA	TRBD1	TRBV7-9	TRBJ2-1	TGTGCCAGCAGCGCCAGGGACAGGACGAATGAGCAGTTCTTC	CASSARDRTNEQFF
NA	NA	TRBV4-2	TRBJ1-1	TGTGCCAGCCATGGGAGGCAGCCGAACACTGAAGCTTTCTTT	CASHGRQPNTEAFF
NA	TRBD2	TRBV10-3	TRBJ2-3	TGTGCCATCAGTGAGGGTCTCCTGGGGGGGGATACGCAGTATTTT	CAISEGLLGGDTQYF
NA	TRBD1	TRBV9	TRBJ2-1	TGTGCCAGCAGCCCTAGGGGGCTGAGCTCCTACAATGAGCAGTTCTTC	CASSPRGLSSYNEQFF
NA	NA	TRBV5-1	TRBJ2-5	TGCGCCAGCAGCTTGGACGGGGTTAAGGGGACCCAGTACTTC	CASSLDGVKGTQYF
once	TRBD2	TRBV15	TRBJ2-1	TGTGCCACCAGCTCCTCCGGGACTAGCCAGTTCTTC	CATSSSGTSQFF
NA	TRBD1	TRBV7-9	TRBJ1-4	TGTGCCAGCGACTTGACCCTGCCCGGGACAGGGAACGAAAAACTGTTTTTT	CASDLTLPGTGNEKLFF
NA	NA	TRBV5-1	TRBJ2-1	TGCGCCAGCAGCTTTCAACAGGGTGGTTACAATGAGCAGTTCTTC	CASSFQQGGYNEQFF
NA	NA	TRBV5-6	TRBJ2-1	TGTGCCAGCAGCTTGGAGCGGATAAGCTCCTACAATGAGCAGTTCTTC	CASSLERISSYNEQFF
NA	TRBD1	TRBV14	TRBJ1-2	TGTGCCAGCAGCCAAGATCACCGGGGACAGGTCTATGGCTACACCTTC	CASSQDHRGQVYGYTF
NA	NA	TRBV27	TRBJ1-2	TGTGCCAGCAGTAGACAGGCCAAGGGGTATGGCTACACCTTC	CASSRQAKGYGYTF
NA	NA	TRBV5-1	TRBJ2-3	TGCGCCAGCAGCTTGGGAGTCGGAGATACGCAGTATTTT	CASSLGVGDTQYF
NA	TRBD1	TRBV6-5	TRBJ1-3	TGTGCCAGCAGCGACGGGACAGGGTTAGGAAACACCATATATTTT	CASSDGTGLGNTIYF
NA	TRBD1	TRBV2	TRBJ1-4	TGTGCCAGCAGTGAAGCGCTTTTTCACAGGGGCCCTAATGAAAAACTGTTTTTT	CASSEALFHRGPNEKLFF
NA	NA	TRBV11-1	TRBJ2-7	TGTGCCAGCAGCTATTACCCGCACCGACAGGCCTTTCCCTACGAGCAGTACTTC	CASSYYPHRQAFPYEQYF
NA	TRBD2	TRBV29-1	TRBJ2-5	TGCAGCGTTCGGCTAGCGGGGGGCACAGAGACCCAGTACTTC	CSVRLAGGTETQYF
NA	TRBD1	TRBV5-1	TRBJ2-7	TGCGCCAGCAGCCTGACAGGGGAAGAGCAGTACTTC	CASSLTGEEQYF
few	NA	TRBV6-5	TRBJ1-2	TGTGCCAGCAGTCCCGGGGGAGACTATGGCTACACCTTC	CASSPGGDYGYTF
NA	TRBD2	TRBV7-2	TRBJ2-4	TGTGCCAGCAGCTTAGATCCTAGCGGGGGAAACATTCAGTACTTC	CASSLDPSGGNIQYF
NA	NA	TRBV5-1	TRBJ2-5	TGCGCCAGCAGCTACCAGGGGCCTGAGACCCAGTACTTC	CASSYQGPETQYF
NA	NA	TRBV7-4	TRBJ1-2	TGTGCCAGCAGCTTAGACGAAGGGAGAGGGTTTGCTAACTATGGCTACACCTTC	CASSLDEGRGFANYGYTF
NA	NA	TRBV4-1	TRBJ2-7	TGCGCCAGCAGCCAAGAGGCCTGGGCCTCCTACGAGCAGTACTTC	CASSQEAWASYEQYF
NA	NA	TRBV5-8	TRBJ2-7	TGTGCCAGCAGCTCAGCCTACGAGCAGTACTTC	CASSSAYEQYF
NA	TRBD1	TRBV18	TRBJ2-7	TGTGCCAGCTCATCCGGGACAGGTTACGAGCAGTACTTC	CASSSGTGYEQYF
NA	NA	TRBV6-1	TRBJ1-5	TGTGCCAGCAGTGAAAACCGACTTAGCAATCAGCCCCAGCATTTT	CASSENRLSNQPQHF
NA	TRBD1	TRBV7-6	TRBJ1-1	TGTGCCAGCAGCTTAGATGGGGGTACAGGGGACACTGAAGCTTTCTTT	CASSLDGGTGDTEAFF
NA	NA	TRBV15	TRBJ1-1	TGTGCCACCAGCAGAGAAATAGGGGTTGGCACTGAAGCTTTCTTT	CATSREIGVGTEAFF
NA	NA	TRBV19	TRBJ1-5	TGTGCCAGTAGTTTAGCCCCAGGGGTCTGGGCTCAGCCCCAGCATTTT	CASSLAPGVWAQPQHF
NA	TRBD2	TRBV30	TRBJ2-7	TGTGCCCCCAACGGGGGGGGGAGCTCCTACGAGCAGTACTTC	CAPNGGGSSYEQYF
NA	NA	TRBV28	TRBJ2-3	TGTGCCAGCAGTTTAAGGCAGGGTAGGGCAGATACGCAGTATTTT	CASSLRQGRADTQYF
NA	TRBD1	TRBV5-1	TRBJ2-7	TGCGCCAGCAGGGCGGACAGGTTCCGTCTTGAGCAGTACTTC	CASRADRFRLEQYF
NA	NA	TRBV5-1	TRBJ2-7	TGCGCCAGCAGCTTGCGGGTTTCCGGATTCTACGAGCAGTACTTC	CASSLRVSGFYEQYF
NA	TRBD1	TRBV11-2	TRBJ2-5	TGTGCCAGCGCGGACAGGGTAGGAGGAGAGACCCAGTACTTC	CASADRVGGETQYF
NA	NA	TRBV5-4	TRBJ2-5	TGTGCCAGCAGCTTGGTGGGCAGGGGCGTAGAGACCCAGTACTTC	CASSLVGRGVETQYF
NA	NA	TRBV7-9	TRBJ2-3	TGTGCCAGCAGCTTAGCTGGACAAAGGACAGATACGCAGTATTTT	CASSLAGQRTDTQYF
NA	NA	TRBV18	TRBJ2-3	TGTGCCAGCTCACCAGAGGTCAGCACAGATACGCAGTATTTT	CASSPEVSTDTQYF
NA	TRBD1	TRBV28	TRBJ1-3	TGTGCCAGCACAACAGGGGCCTCTGGAAACACCATATATTTT	CASTTGASGNTIYF